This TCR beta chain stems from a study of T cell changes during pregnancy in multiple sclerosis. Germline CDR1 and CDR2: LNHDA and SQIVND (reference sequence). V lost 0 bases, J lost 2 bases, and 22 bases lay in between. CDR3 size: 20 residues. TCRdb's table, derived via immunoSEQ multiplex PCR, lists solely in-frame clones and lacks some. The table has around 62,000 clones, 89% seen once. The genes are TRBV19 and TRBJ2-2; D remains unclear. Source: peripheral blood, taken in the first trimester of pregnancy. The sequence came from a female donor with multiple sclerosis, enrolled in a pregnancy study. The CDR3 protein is CASSIDPPLLVARNTGELFF. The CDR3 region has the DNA TGTGCCAGTAGTATAGACCCGCCCTTGCTTGTCGCCAGAAACACCGGGGAGCTGTTTTTT.